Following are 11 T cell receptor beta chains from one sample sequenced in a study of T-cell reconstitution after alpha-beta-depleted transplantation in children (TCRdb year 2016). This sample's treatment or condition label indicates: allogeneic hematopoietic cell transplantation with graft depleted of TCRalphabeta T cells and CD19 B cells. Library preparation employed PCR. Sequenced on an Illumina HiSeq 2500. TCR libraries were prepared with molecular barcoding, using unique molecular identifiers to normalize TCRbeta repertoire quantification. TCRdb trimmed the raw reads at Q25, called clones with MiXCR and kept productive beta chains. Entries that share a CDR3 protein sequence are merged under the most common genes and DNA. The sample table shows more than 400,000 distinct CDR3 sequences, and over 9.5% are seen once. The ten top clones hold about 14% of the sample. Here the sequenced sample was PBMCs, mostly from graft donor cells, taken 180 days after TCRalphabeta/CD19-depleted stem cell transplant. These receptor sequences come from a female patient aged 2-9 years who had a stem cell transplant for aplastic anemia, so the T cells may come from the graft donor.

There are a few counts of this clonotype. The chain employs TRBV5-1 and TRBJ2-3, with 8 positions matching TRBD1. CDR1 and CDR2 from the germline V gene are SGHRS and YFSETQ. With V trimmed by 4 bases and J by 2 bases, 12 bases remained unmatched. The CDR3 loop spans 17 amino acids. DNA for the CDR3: TGCGCCAGCAGCCACAGGGGGAGGCCCTATTTCACAGATACGCAGTATTTT. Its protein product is CASSHRGRPYFTDTQYF.

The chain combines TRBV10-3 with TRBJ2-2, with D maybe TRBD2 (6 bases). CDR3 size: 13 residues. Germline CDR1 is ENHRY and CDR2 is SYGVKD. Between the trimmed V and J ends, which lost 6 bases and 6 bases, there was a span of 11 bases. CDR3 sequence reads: CAISGSSSGELFF. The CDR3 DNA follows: TGTGCCATCAGCGGGAGCAGCTCCGGGGAGCTGTTTTTT.

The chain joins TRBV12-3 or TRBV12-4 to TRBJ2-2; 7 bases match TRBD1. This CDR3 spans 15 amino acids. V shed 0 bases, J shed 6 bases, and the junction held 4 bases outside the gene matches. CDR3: CASSLARGLAGELFF. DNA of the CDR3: TGTGCCAGCAGTTTAGCTAGGGGGCTCGCCGGGGAGCTGTTTTTT.

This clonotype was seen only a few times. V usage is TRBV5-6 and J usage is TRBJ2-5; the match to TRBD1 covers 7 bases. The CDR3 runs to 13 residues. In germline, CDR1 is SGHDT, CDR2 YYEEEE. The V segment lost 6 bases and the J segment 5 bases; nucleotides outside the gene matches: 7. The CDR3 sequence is CASTRQGRETQYF. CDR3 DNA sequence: TGTGCCAGCACCCGACAGGGCCGGGAGACCCAGTACTTC.

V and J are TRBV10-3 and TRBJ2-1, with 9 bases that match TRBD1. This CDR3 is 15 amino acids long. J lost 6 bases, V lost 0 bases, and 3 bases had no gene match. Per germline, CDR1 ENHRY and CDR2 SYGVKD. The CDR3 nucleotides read TGTGCCATCAGTGAGTCGGGACAGGGTTTCAATGAGCAGTTCTTC. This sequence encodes CAISESGQGFNEQFF.

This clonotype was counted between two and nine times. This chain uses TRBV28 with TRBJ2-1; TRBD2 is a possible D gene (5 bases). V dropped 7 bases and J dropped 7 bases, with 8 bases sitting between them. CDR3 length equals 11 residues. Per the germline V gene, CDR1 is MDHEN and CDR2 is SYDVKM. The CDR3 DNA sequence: TGTGCCAGCACCTCGGGAAATGAGCAGTTCTTC. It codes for CASTSGNEQFF.

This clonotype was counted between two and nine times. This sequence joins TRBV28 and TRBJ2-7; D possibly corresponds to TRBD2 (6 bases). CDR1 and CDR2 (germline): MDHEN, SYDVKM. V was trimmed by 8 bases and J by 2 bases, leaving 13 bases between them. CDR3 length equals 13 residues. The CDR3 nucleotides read TGTGCCAGCGGGACTCTAGCCCCCTACGAGCAGTACTTC. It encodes CASGTLAPYEQYF.

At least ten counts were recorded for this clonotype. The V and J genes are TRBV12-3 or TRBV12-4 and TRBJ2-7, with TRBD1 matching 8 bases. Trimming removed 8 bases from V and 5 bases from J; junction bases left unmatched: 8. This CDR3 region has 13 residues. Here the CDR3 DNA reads TGTGCCAGCGGACAGGGCCCTCAGGACGAGCAGTACTTC. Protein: CASGQGPQDEQYF.

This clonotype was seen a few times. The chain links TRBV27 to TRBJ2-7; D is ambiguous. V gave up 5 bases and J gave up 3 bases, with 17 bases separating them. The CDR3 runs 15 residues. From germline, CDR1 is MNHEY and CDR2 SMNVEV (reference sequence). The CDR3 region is CASSVLPGQLYEQYV. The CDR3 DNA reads TGTGCCAGCAGTGTACTGCCTGGGCAGCTCTACGAGCAGTACGTC.

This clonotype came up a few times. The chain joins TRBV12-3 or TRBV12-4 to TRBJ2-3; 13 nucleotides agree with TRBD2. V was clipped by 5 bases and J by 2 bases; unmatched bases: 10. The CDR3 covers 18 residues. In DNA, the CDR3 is TGTGCCAGCAGTCCAAACCCGGGACTAGCGGGGTACACAGATACGCAGTATTTT. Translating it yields CASSPNPGLAGYTDTQYF.

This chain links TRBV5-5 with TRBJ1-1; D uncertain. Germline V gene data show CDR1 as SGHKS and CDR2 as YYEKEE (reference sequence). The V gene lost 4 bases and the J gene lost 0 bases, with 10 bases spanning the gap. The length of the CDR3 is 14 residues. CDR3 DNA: TGTGCCAGCAGCAGCACGTGGGTGAACACTGAAGCTTTCTTT. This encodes CASSSTWVNTEAFF. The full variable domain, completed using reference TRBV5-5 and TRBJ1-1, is DAGVTQSPTHLIKTRGQQVTLRCSPISGHKSVSWYQQVLGQGPQFIFQYYEKEERGRGNFPDRFSARQFPNYSSELNVNALLLGDSALYLCASSSTWVNTEAFFGQGTRLTVV.